A selection of T cell receptor beta chains follows, all from one sample in a study of T cells expressing NK-cell markers. TCRdb re-called the 5' RACE reads; every CDR3 protein appears as one record, without DNA. The sample has 350,000 to 450,000 distinct CDR3 sequences. Sequencing used blood T cells: a sorted CD56 or NKG2C T cell subset, CD4+ or CD8+ T cells, or bulk PBMC T cells (not recorded which). These receptor sequences come from a man aged 18 to 69 in good health. CDR3s include the opening cysteine and the closing phenylalanine or tryptophan. Rows may omit the clone size; those that give it use once, few, many or a size class.

cdr3_aa,j_call,v_call,clone_size
CASTLMSLNTEAFF,TRBJ1-1,TRBV28,-
CASSLRVDEKLFF,TRBJ1-4,TRBV7-6,-
CASSVGAGRGPQHF,TRBJ1-5,TRBV9,-
CASSRWPYNEQFF,TRBJ2-1,TRBV6-4,-
CATSDAVEGIDNEQFF,TRBJ2-1,TRBV24-1,-
CASTETGGSTGELFF,TRBJ2-2,TRBV19,-
CASSLPGFSNQPQHF,TRBJ1-5,TRBV12-3/TRBV12-4,-
CASSAGYGGGETQYF,TRBJ2-5,TRBV5-1,-
CASSLWGPSVEQFF,TRBJ2-1,TRBV7-9,medium-sized
CATSFGGLAGDQETQYF,TRBJ2-5,TRBV15,-
CASSPGGPVYGYTF,TRBJ1-2,TRBV7-9,-
CASSYTGDEKLFF,TRBJ1-4,TRBV12-3/TRBV12-4,-
CASRQTGRGYNEQFF,TRBJ2-1,TRBV3-1,-
CASSQRNEKLFF,TRBJ1-4,TRBV14,-
CASSLVTGGAPSSYNEQFF,TRBJ2-1,TRBV5-1,-
CSAANSGDQPQHF,TRBJ1-5,TRBV20-1,-
CSARDWDRVGYTF,TRBJ1-2,TRBV20-1,-
CSAYSSGGAKETQYF,TRBJ2-5,TRBV20-1,-
CASSRLAGALSYNEQFF,TRBJ2-1,TRBV4-2,-
CASGGLTDTQYF,TRBJ2-3,TRBV4-1,-
CASSQDMTGPPGTEAFF,TRBJ1-1,TRBV4-1,-
CASSLVSGGPRDTQYF,TRBJ2-3,TRBV7-2,-
CASSGPGQGNNEQFF,TRBJ2-1,TRBV2,-
CASVRATEAFF,TRBJ1-1,TRBV6-6,-
CASSLDWRGAYNEQFF,TRBJ2-1,TRBV7-2,-
CASSRRDTLNTEAFF,TRBJ1-1,TRBV11-2,-
CASSNGLIGNTIYF,TRBJ1-3,TRBV21-1,-
CASSSSRGDTGELFF,TRBJ2-2,TRBV7-8,-
CASSQAGPLARGQYF,TRBJ2-7,TRBV4-2,-
CSVDFSGTTGGYTF,TRBJ1-2,TRBV29-1,-
CAITLGTVAGNEQFF,TRBJ2-1,TRBV10-3,-
CASRSPPVEETQYF,TRBJ2-5,TRBV5-6,-
CASSPLLKATDTQYF,TRBJ2-3,TRBV3-1,-
CASSYGRGGYTF,TRBJ1-2,TRBV12-3/TRBV12-4,-
CASSQRDRGLRGYGYTF,TRBJ1-2,TRBV6-1,-
CASSYMRGEQFF,TRBJ2-1,TRBV6-2/TRBV6-3,-
CASRPTWADATNEKLFF,TRBJ1-4,TRBV25-1,-
CASSSVPGQGTDTQYF,TRBJ2-3,TRBV7-6,-
CAWSYVPYRGTGSYEQYF,TRBJ2-7,TRBV30,-
CASSSRPPGELFF,TRBJ2-2,TRBV7-2,-
CASSYRGPFSEQYF,TRBJ2-7,TRBV7-9,-
CASLDLAGVRTGELFF,TRBJ2-2,TRBV5-6,-
CASSVRGAVTDTQYF,TRBJ2-3,TRBV9,-
CASSRRQSLRSSGYTF,TRBJ1-2,TRBV6-2/TRBV6-3,-
CASTDRTEYEKLFF,TRBJ1-4,TRBV6-1,-
CASSQDLDRETQYF,TRBJ2-5,TRBV4-2,-
CASSEAEARTYEQYF,TRBJ2-7,TRBV2,-
CASSRDRGRIYEQYF,TRBJ2-7,TRBV18,-
CASSPRGTENTEAFF,TRBJ1-1,TRBV18,-
CSAGRTGAHTGELFF,TRBJ2-2,TRBV29-1,-
CATSRVNGNTEAFF,TRBJ1-1,TRBV15,-
CASSSRGFSNQPQHF,TRBJ1-5,TRBV27,-
CASSEYRDTSQPQHF,TRBJ1-5,TRBV2,-
CSVFGLAGDLSYEQYF,TRBJ2-7,TRBV29-1,-
CASSTGTRFDTQYF,TRBJ2-3,TRBV28,-
CASSSQGVGSYNEQFF,TRBJ2-1,TRBV4-1,-